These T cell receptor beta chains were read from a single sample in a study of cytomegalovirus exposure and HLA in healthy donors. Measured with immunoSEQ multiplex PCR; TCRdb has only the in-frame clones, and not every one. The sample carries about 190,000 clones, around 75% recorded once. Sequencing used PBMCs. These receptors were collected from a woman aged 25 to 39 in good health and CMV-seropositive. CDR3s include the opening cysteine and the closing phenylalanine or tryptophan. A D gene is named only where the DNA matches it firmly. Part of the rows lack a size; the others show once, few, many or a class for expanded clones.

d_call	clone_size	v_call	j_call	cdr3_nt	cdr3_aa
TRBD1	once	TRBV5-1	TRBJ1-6	TGCGCCAGCAGCCCACAGACAGGGGATAGATCACCCCTCCACTTT	CASSPQTGDRSPLHF
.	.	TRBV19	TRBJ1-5	TGTGCCAGTAGTATTGGTGCGGCCTATAATCAGCCCCAGCATTTT	CASSIGAAYNQPQHF
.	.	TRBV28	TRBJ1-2	TGTGCCAGCAGTTTACGGGGGAATGGCTACACCTTC	CASSLRGNGYTF
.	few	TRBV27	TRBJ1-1	TGTGCCATTGGACGGGGGAGATCTGAAGCTTTCTTT	CAIGRGRSEAFF
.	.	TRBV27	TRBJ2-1	TGTGCCAGCAGTTCCCCCGGGTGGGAGCAGTTCTTC	CASSSPGWEQFF
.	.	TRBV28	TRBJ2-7	TGTGCCAGCAGTTTAGCACAAAACTACGAGCAGTACTTC	CASSLAQNYEQYF
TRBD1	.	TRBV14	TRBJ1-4	TGTGCCAGCAACACCTCAAGCGAGGGACAGCGTACTATAAGATCCGAAAAACTGTTTTTT	CASNTSSEGQRTIRSEKLFF
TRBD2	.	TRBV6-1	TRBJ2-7	TGTGCCAGCAGAGTTCTAGCGGGAGGGTCCTACGAGCAGTACTTC	CASRVLAGGSYEQYF
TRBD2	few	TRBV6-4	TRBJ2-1	TGTGCCAGCAGTGAAGCCCCCGGGACTAGCGGATACAATGAGCAGTTCTTC	CASSEAPGTSGYNEQFF
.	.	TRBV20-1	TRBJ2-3	TGCAGTGCAACAAACACAGATACGCAGTATTTT	CSATNTDTQYF
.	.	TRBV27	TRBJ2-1	TGTGCCAGCAGTTCAACAGGCTGTGAGCAGTTCTTC	CASSSTGCEQFF
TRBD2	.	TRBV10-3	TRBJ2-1	TGTGCCATACAGCGGGGTAGCGGAGACAATGAGCAGTTCTTC	CAIQRGSGDNEQFF
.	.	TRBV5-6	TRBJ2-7	TGTGCCAGCGTTCGTATAGGACTCGACGAGCAGTACTTC	CASVRIGLDEQYF
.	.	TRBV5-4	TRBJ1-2	TGTGCCAGCAGCTTGGTCAGGGCGGGGGAAGGCTACACCTTC	CASSLVRAGEGYTF
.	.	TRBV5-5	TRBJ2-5	TGTGCCAGCAGCTTGGCGGCAGGGCAAGAGACCCAGTACTTC	CASSLAAGQETQYF
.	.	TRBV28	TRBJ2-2	TGTGCCAGCAGTTTATCACTAGCGAACACCGGGGAGCTGTTTTTT	CASSLSLANTGELFF
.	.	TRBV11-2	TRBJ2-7	TGTGCCAGCAGCTTAGCGGGGTCTAGTACTTATACGACCTACGAGCAGTACTTC	CASSLAGSSTYTTYEQYF
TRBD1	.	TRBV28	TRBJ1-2	TGTGCCAGCAGCCCGGGCCCCACAGGGGGGGACTATGGCTACACCTTC	CASSPGPTGGDYGYTF
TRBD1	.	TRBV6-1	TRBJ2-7	TGTGCCAGCAGTGGGACAGGGGGATTAGACTACGAGCAGTACTTC	CASSGTGGLDYEQYF
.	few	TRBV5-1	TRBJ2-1	TGCGCCAGCAGCGGGGGCCTGGGATACAATGAGCAGTTCTTC	CASSGGLGYNEQFF
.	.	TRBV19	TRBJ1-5	TGTGCCAGTAGTATCAGCCGCTCCGGGGGGAACCAGCCCCAGCATTTT	CASSISRSGGNQPQHF
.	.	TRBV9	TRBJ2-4	TGTGCCAGCAGCGGCTTAGCGGACAAGGGAAACATTCAGTACTTC	CASSGLADKGNIQYF
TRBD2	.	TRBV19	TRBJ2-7	TGTGCCAGTAGTATAGGAACTAGCGGGACCTCCTACGAGCAGTACTTC	CASSIGTSGTSYEQYF
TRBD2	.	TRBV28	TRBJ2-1	TGTGCCAGCAGCCTTACACCCGGGACTAGCGTATACAATGAGCAGTTCTTC	CASSLTPGTSVYNEQFF
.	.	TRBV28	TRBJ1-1	TGTGCCAGCAGTTTCAACCAGGGTTGGACTGAAGCTTTCTTT	CASSFNQGWTEAFF
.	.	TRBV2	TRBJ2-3	TGTGCCAGCAGTAAAGCGGGCTGGGATACGCAGTATTTT	CASSKAGWDTQYF
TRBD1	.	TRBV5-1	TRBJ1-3	TGCGCCAGCAGCGCCAAGGGACAGTCCTTTGGAGGAAACACCATATATTTT	CASSAKGQSFGGNTIYF
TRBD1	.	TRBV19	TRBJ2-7	TGTGCCAGTAGCCTACCGGGACAGGGTTACGAGCAGTACTTC	CASSLPGQGYEQYF
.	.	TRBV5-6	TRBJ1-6	TGTGCCAGCAGCTTGACCCAGCAGGGTCTCCCCCTCCACTTT	CASSLTQQGLPLHF
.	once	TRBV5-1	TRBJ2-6	TGCGCCAGCAGCTCCGGCCAGGGGTCTGGGGCCAACGTCCTGACTTTC	CASSSGQGSGANVLTF
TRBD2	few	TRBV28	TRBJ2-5	TGTGCCAGCAGTTCATGGACAGCCACCTCGCTAGCGGGAGGACCGCCATGGACCCAGTACTTC	CASSSWTATSLAGGPPWTQYF